Here is one T cell receptor (beta chain) with its context. Its specificity is not known. There are 12 residues in the CDR3. Per the germline V gene, CDR1 is SQVTM and CDR2 is ANQGSEA. Deletions cut 5 bases from V and 5 bases from J, with 13 bases between. These data are taken from a study of cytomegalovirus exposure and HLA in healthy donors. Study-level findings and limits: Later analysis identified a missense DCLRE1C variant that was linked to TCR beta V- and J-gene trimming. Previous analysis showed most TCR beta V segments were productive about 87% or about 30% of the time. In a later analysis, DRB1 alleles had the most associated TCRs; HLA-C alleles the fewest. The authors reported that TCR beta sequences could predict HLA-A and HLA-B alleles. These predictions were accurate for most subjects in the first cohort.

The PCR made use of 60 Vbeta and 13 Jbeta primers. Some clones are missing from TCRdb's copy, which holds only in-frame ones; the method was immunoSEQ multiplex PCR. The sample records fewer than 95,000 clones, more than 70% being singletons. Material: PBMCs. This chain joins TRBV29-1 and TRBJ2-7; D unclear. The TCR sequence derives from a man aged 18 to 29 in good health and CMV-seronegative. This chain's CDR3 is CSVLDTNHEQYF. Here the CDR3 DNA reads TGCAGCGTTCTCGACACAAACCACGAGCAGTACTTC.